Described below is a single TCR beta chain sequence and its context. Its target is not known. Looked up from germline, CDR1 is SGHNT and CDR2 is YYREEE (reference sequence). The CDR3 has 15 residues. V shed 2 bases and J shed 5 bases, with 15 bases lying between them. The source of the sample is a study of T cell clones after liver transplantation. As for the study in general: Draws occurred before transplant, before withdrawal, and after complete or failed withdrawal. Whole-study results and caveats: A significant post-transplant drop in circulating graft-donor-reactive CD4 TCRbeta sequences occurred in most of the 8 subjects.

Some clones are missing from TCRdb's copy, which holds only in-frame ones; the method was immunoSEQ multiplex PCR. The data hold some 120,000 clones, with 75% to 95% observed a single time. The sequence was collected from a human patient who received a liver transplant. Some T cells may possibly be graft donor cells. The material sequenced was CD4+ T cells from blood, taken 12 months after liver transplant. The rearrangement links TRBV5-4 to TRBJ2-3, with D possibly TRBD1 on 6 matching bases. CDR3 in DNA: TGTGCCAGCAGCTTACAGGGTAGCTCCAGAGATACGCAGTATTTT. Its protein product is CASSLQGSSRDTQYF.